Below are 19 T cell receptor beta chains sequenced from a single sample in a study of immune cell composition in non-small cell lung cancer. TCRdb's copy holds only in-frame clones and misses some; the assay was immunoSEQ multiplex PCR. The sample contains about 4,800 clones, about 84% of which appear only once. Sequences were obtained from lung tumor tissue. The origin of the receptors is a human donor with non-small cell lung cancer.

The V call is TRBV29-1, the J call TRBJ2-2, with D perhaps TRBD1 (5 bases). Germline CDR1 SQVTM, CDR2 ANQGSEA. There are 11 residues in the CDR3. Between the trimmed V and J ends, which lost 5 bases and 7 bases, there was a span of 8 bases. DNA for the CDR3: TGCAGCGTTCAGGGTAGCGGGGAGCTGTTTTTT. It yields the protein CSVQGSGELFF.

This chain uses TRBV15 with TRBJ2-1; 7 bases agree with TRBD1. The CDR3 extends over 15 amino acids. Germline CDR1 is LNHNV and CDR2 is YYDKDF (reference sequence). V trimming: 1 base; J trimming: 9 bases; junction bases outside the gene matches: 9. This CDR3 is CATSRGREGAGEQFF. The CDR3 nucleotides read TGTGCCACCAGCAGAGGGAGAGAGGGGGCTGGTGAGCAGTTCTTC.

The chain has TRBV28 and TRBJ2-5; TRBD1 aligns across 7 bases. The ends lost 7 bases at V and 5 bases at J; junction bases unmatched: 7. The CDR3 length is 13 residues. In germline, CDR1 is MDHEN, CDR2 SYDVKM. CDR3 in amino acids: CASIPGGGETQYF. The CDR3 coding sequence is TGTGCCAGCATTCCAGGGGGTGGTGAGACCCAGTACTTC.

This chain joins TRBV5-8 and TRBJ2-7; 10 bases are a match to TRBD1. CDR1 is SGHTS and CDR2 is YDEGEE in the germline V gene. The CDR3 is 15 residues long. Losses at the gene ends were 4 bases for V and 2 bases for J; bases not matched to a gene: 6. The CDR3 here is CASSLTGTGAYEQYF. For the CDR3, the DNA is TGTGCCAGCAGCCTCACCGGGACAGGGGCCTACGAGCAGTACTTC.

The rearrangement links TRBV7-2 to TRBJ2-1; TRBD2 might be the D (6 bases). Per the germline V gene, CDR1 is SGHTA and CDR2 is FQGNSA. There are 15 residues in the CDR3. Deletions cut 0 bases from V and 8 bases from J, with 14 bases between. Here the CDR3 reads CASSLASSERYEQFF. Written as DNA, the CDR3 is TGTGCCAGCAGCTTAGCGTCTAGCGAGAGATATGAGCAGTTCTTC.

V usage is TRBV9 and J usage is TRBJ2-1; the D gene is possibly TRBD1 (6 bases). The V end lost 4 bases, the J end lost 4 bases, and 15 bases lay between the germline ends. The CDR3 consists of 15 residues. Germline CDR1 reads SGDLS; CDR2 reads YYNGEE. The CDR3 loop is CASSQDSPPYNEQFF. DNA of the CDR3: TGTGCCAGCAGCCAGGACAGCCCTCCGTACAATGAGCAGTTCTTC.

J is TRBJ2-7 and V is TRBV9; 8 bases fit TRBD2. With V trimmed by 0 bases and J by 6 bases, 11 bases remained unmatched. CDR1 and CDR2 from the germline V gene are SGDLS and YYNGEE. This CDR3 is 16 amino acids long. This chain's CDR3 is CASSVEGRGGPAEQYF. In nucleotides, the CDR3 is TGTGCCAGCAGCGTAGAGGGCCGGGGGGGCCCCGCCGAGCAGTACTTC.

The J gene is TRBJ2-3, the V gene TRBV5-1; tentative D call: TRBD2 (5 bases). The CDR3 loop spans 15 amino acids. Trimming shortened V by 0 bases and J by 4 bases, and 12 bases separated the two germline ends. Germline values: CDR1 SGHRS, CDR2 YFSETQ. This CDR3 is CASSLVGSWADTQYF. The CDR3 DNA sequence: TGCGCCAGCAGCTTGGTAGGGAGTTGGGCAGATACGCAGTATTTT.

This chain uses TRBV5-1 with TRBJ2-1; TRBD2 matches 8 bases. Germline V lookup: CDR1 SGHRS, CDR2 YFSETQ. The junction had 21 bases not matched to a gene; V was cut back by 4 bases and J by 3 bases. The CDR3 covers 20 residues. In nucleotides, the CDR3 is TGCGCCAGCAGCCCCGGAACTAGCGGCCGGCACCCCCTCTTCTACAATGAGCAGTTCTTC. This sequence encodes CASSPGTSGRHPLFYNEQFF.

This clone is a singleton in its sample. This chain joins TRBV18 and TRBJ2-7; no definite D call. The CDR3 consists of 12 residues. Trimming took off 4 bases at V and 2 bases at J, with 6 bases between the two ends. CDR1 and CDR2 from the germline V gene are KGHSH and LQKENI. CDR3 bases: TGTGCCAGCTCACAGAGCGCCTACGAGCAGTACTTC. Its translation is CASSQSAYEQYF.

The V and J genes are TRBV6-5 and TRBJ2-5; D gene unclear. From germline, CDR1 is MNHEY and CDR2 SVGAGI. V gave up 3 bases and J gave up 3 bases, with 14 bases separating them. The CDR3 contains 15 residues. The CDR3 here is CASSYQPNSKETQYF. The CDR3 bases are TGTGCCAGCAGTTATCAACCAAACTCTAAAGAGACCCAGTACTTC.

By its share, this clone is medium-sized. The rearrangement uses TRBV28 and TRBJ1-4, with TRBD1 matching over 7 bases. Trimming removed 5 bases from V and 7 bases from J; junction bases left unmatched: 10. CDR1 MDHEN and CDR2 SYDVKM come from the germline V gene. The CDR3 consists of 15 residues. The CDR3 DNA is TGTGCCAGCAGTACCCGTGGGACAGAGGTTGAAAAACTGTTTTTT. It is translated as CASSTRGTEVEKLFF.

This clone is large. This sequence joins TRBV19 and TRBJ2-7; TRBD1 aligns across 8 bases. There are 15 residues in the CDR3. The junction had 6 bases not matched to a gene; V was cut back by 3 bases and J by 2 bases. Germline V gene data show CDR1 as LNHDA and CDR2 as SQIVND (reference sequence). CDR3 DNA: TGTGCCAGTAGTATGGGGGACAGGAGTACCTACGAGCAGTACTTC. Encoded protein: CASSMGDRSTYEQYF.

V is TRBV6-5 and J is TRBJ2-1; 10 bases are a match to TRBD2. The V gene's germline CDR1 is MNHEY and CDR2 SVGAGI. Trimming at V came to 4 bases and at J to 5 bases, leaving 8 bases not matched to a gene. This CDR3 is built from 16 residues. CDR3 coding DNA: TGTGCCAGCAGTTCGATCGGACTAGCGGATAACAATGAGCAGTTCTTC. Translated, it gives CASSSIGLADNNEQFF.

This clone was observed a handful of times. The chain joins TRBV30 to TRBJ2-7, with 7 bases lining up with TRBD1. The CDR3 sequence is 13 residues long. Losses at the gene ends were 2 bases for V and 4 bases for J; bases not matched to a gene: 5. Per germline, CDR1 GTSNPN and CDR2 SVGIG (reference sequence). CDR3 sequence: CAWSRGRGYEQYF. CDR3 nucleotides: TGTGCCTGGAGTAGGGGCAGGGGGTACGAGCAGTACTTC.

The chain combines TRBV7-3 with TRBJ2-6, with D uncertain. Germline CDR1 SGHTA, CDR2 FQGTGA. Trimming shortened V by 5 bases and J by 0 bases, and 8 bases separated the two germline ends. The CDR3 runs to 15 residues. The CDR3 spells CASSQSSSGANVLTF. The CDR3 coding sequence is TGTGCCAGCAGCCAGTCTAGCTCTGGGGCCAACGTCCTGACTTTC. The variable domain in full, completed from reference TRBV7-3 and TRBJ2-6, reads GAGVSQTPSNKVTEKGKYVELRCDPISGHTALYWYRQSLGQGPEFLIYFQGTGAADDSGLPNDRFFAVRPEGSVSTLKIQRTERGDSAVYLCASSQSSSGANVLTFGAGSRLTVL.

The chain employs TRBV9 and TRBJ1-2, with 10 bases fitting TRBD1. J lost 2 bases, V lost 0 bases, and 7 bases had no gene match. Germline-derived CDR1 and CDR2 are SGDLS and YYNGEE. This CDR3 contains 17 residues. CDR3 sequence: CASSVATGTGANYGYTF. As DNA, the CDR3 is TGTGCCAGCAGCGTAGCAACCGGGACAGGGGCGAACTATGGCTACACCTTC.

The chain employs TRBV7-2 and TRBJ1-2; 9 bases are a match to TRBD1. The CDR3 spans 13 residues. J was trimmed by 7 bases and V by 5 bases; bases with no gene match: 5. Germline V lookup: CDR1 SGHTA, CDR2 FQGNSA. CDR3 amino acids: CASSPRQGVGYTF. The DNA for the CDR3 is TGTGCCAGCAGCCCGAGACAGGGGGTTGGCTACACCTTC.

As concerns this clone: The junction differs from germline at one of its ends, possibly a read error. The rearrangement uses TRBV6-1 and TRBJ2-7; TRBD1 matches 8 bases. Germline assignment: CDR1 MNHNS and CDR2 SASEGT. The CDR3 totals 16 residues. The CDR3 reads CASSEGLTGAAYGQYF. CDR3 coding DNA: TGTGCCAGCAGTGAAGGACTGACAGGGGCCGCCTACGGGCAGTACTTC.